This T cell receptor beta chain was sequenced in a study of siplizumab effects on memory and regulatory T cells. The CDR3 covers 14 residues. V lost 8 bases and J lost 4, with 17 bases in between. CDR1 is SGHAT and CDR2 is FQNNGV in the germline V gene. Per sample, the assay covered roughly 10^5 TCR templates. Using immunoSEQ multiplex PCR, the repertoire was profiled, and TCRdb retains in-frame clones only, with some absent. The data show roughly 100,000 clones, 92% seen once. Sequencing input: CD4+ T cells sorted from blood. V and J are TRBV11-2 and TRBJ1-2; D remains unclear. The clonotype originates from a human donor in good health. CDR3 DNA: TGTGCCAGCGGCACATCCGGCCAGACCTATGGCTACACCTTC. It yields the protein CASGTSGQTYGYTF.